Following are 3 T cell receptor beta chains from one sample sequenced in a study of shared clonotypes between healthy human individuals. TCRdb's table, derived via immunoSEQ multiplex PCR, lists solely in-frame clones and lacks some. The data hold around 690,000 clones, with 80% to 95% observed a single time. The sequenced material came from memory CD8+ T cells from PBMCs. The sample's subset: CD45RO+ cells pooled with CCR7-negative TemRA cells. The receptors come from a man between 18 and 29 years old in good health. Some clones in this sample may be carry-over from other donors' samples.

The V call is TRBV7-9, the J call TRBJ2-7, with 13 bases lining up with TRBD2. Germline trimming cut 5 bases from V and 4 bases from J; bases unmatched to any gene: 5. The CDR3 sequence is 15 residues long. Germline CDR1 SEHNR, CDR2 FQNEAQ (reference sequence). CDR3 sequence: CASSTGLAGEYEQYF. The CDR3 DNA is TGTGCCAGCAGCACCGGACTAGCGGGAGAGTACGAGCAGTACTTC.

The CDR3 loop reads CASSERIPSTEAFF. CDR3 in DNA: TGTGCCAGCAGTGAACGAATCCCCAGCACTGAAGCTTTCTTT. The rearrangement links TRBV6-1 to TRBJ1-1; unclear D gene. The CDR3 totals 14 residues. The V and J ends lost 2 bases and 4 bases respectively, with 11 bases between them. Germline V CDR1 and CDR2: MNHNS, SASEGT.

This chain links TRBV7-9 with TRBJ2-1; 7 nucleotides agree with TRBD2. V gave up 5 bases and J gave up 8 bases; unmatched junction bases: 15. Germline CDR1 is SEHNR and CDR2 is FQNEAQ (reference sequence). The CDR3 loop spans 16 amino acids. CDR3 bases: TGTGCCAGCAGCGTCGCTATCCGGACCCGGGGGGATGAGCAGTTCTTC. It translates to CASSVAIRTRGDEQFF.